One and the same sample provided the 20 T cell receptor beta chains below, sequenced in a study of blood T cell repertoires in COVID-19. Using immunoSEQ multiplex PCR, the repertoire was profiled, and TCRdb retains in-frame clones only, with some absent. The table shows around 120,000 clones, with 80% to 90% occurring only once. The sequenced sample consisted of peripheral blood. The receptors were gathered from an older woman with acute or convalescent COVID-19.

This clone was observed a single time. The genes are TRBV7-3 and TRBJ2-5, with 10 bases aligning to TRBD2. V lost 0 bases, J lost 5 bases, and 9 bases stayed unmatched. CDR3 length: 17 residues. Looked up from germline, CDR1 is SGHTA and CDR2 is FQGTGA. The DNA of the CDR3 is TGTGCCAGCAGCTTAACTAGCGGGGGGCCCTCGGTGGAGACCCAGTACTTC. Encoded protein: CASSLTSGGPSVETQYF.

The rearrangement joins TRBV1 to TRBJ2-3; the table calls TRBD1, which could not be checked here. TRBV1 is a documented pseudogene. CDR3 length: 13 residues. CDR3 loop: CTSRPRVRDTQYF. CDR3 nucleotide sequence: TGCACCAGCAGGCCCAGGGTTAGAGATACGCAGTATTTT.

J is TRBJ2-1 and V is TRBV9; D unclear. The CDR3 contains 16 residues. Per the germline V gene, CDR1 is SGDLS and CDR2 is YYNGEE. V lost 4 bases and J lost 8, with 22 bases in between. CDR3 sequence reads: CASSPRPLPDLDEQFF. The CDR3 coding sequence is TGTGCCAGCAGCCCCCGTCCTCTCCCAGATCTAGATGAGCAGTTCTTC. The variable domain in full, with the rest retrieved from reference TRBV9 and TRBJ2-1, is DSGVTQTPKHLITATGQRVTLRCSPRSGDLSVYWYQQSLDQGLQFLIQYYNGEERAKGNILERFSAQQFPDLHSELNLSSLELGDSALYFCASSPRPLPDLDEQFFGPGTRLTVL.

The chain couples TRBV5-4 to TRBJ2-1; 9 bases align to TRBD2. The trim removed 0 bases at V and 0 bases at J, leaving 10 bases unmatched. Germline lookup yields CDR1 SGHNT and CDR2 YYREEE (reference sequence). The CDR3 has 19 amino acids. This CDR3 reads CASSLGNSGGSYSYNEQFF. The CDR3 DNA follows: TGTGCCAGCAGCTTGGGGAATAGCGGGGGCTCTTACTCCTACAATGAGCAGTTCTTC.

The V gene is TRBV24-1, the J gene TRBJ1-2, with D possibly being TRBD1 (5 bases). The V end lost 4 bases, the J end lost 2 bases, and 13 bases lay between the germline ends. CDR3 length: 15 amino acids. Germline V gene data show CDR1 as KGHDR and CDR2 as SFDVKD. The CDR3 DNA follows: TGTGCCACCAGTGACACCCGGGGGGGGAACTATGGCTACACCTTC. Translated, it gives CATSDTRGGNYGYTF.

J is TRBJ2-7 and V is TRBV4-1, with 8 bases fitting TRBD2. Germline values: CDR1 MGHRA, CDR2 YSYEKL. CDR3 length: 14 amino acids. V lost 11 bases, J lost 5 bases, and 14 bases stayed unmatched. The CDR3 spells CASSRGGPPNEQYF. For the CDR3, the DNA is TGCGCCTCGAGCCGGGGGGGCCCCCCCAACGAGCAGTACTTC.

CDR3 loop: CATSGRLGNTIYF. In DNA form, the CDR3 reads TGTGCCACCAGTGGCCGACTTGGAAACACCATATATTTT. V usage is TRBV24-1 and J usage is TRBJ1-3; D unclear. This CDR3 is 13 amino acids long. Germline CDR1 is KGHDR and CDR2 is SFDVKD. Trimming stripped 5 bases from V and 3 bases from J, with 7 bases between.

The genes are TRBV10-3 and TRBJ2-3; TRBD1 agrees at 9 bases. The J segment lost 6 bases and the V segment lost 5 bases, leaving 6 bases of the junction unmatched. Per germline, CDR1 ENHRY and CDR2 SYGVKD. CDR3 length: 14 residues. The CDR3, as DNA: TGTGCCATCAGTCCGGGACAGGGCCCGGATACGCAGTATTTT. Amino acids: CAISPGQGPDTQYF.

The rearrangement links TRBV18 to TRBJ1-5, with 8 positions matching TRBD1. The ends lost 3 bases at V and 0 bases at J; junction bases unmatched: 4. CDR3 size: 16 residues. CDR1 is KGHSH and CDR2 is LQKENI in the germline V gene. Here the CDR3 reads CASSPGTGYSNQPQHF. In nucleotides, the CDR3 is TGTGCCAGCTCACCGGGGACAGGCTATAGCAATCAGCCCCAGCATTTT.

CDR3 nucleotide sequence: TGTGCCAGCAGCTTTAGCGGGGGGGGCTATGGCTACACCTTC. Residues: CASSFSGGGYGYTF. The chain links TRBV5-5 to TRBJ1-2; possible D gene TRBD1, 5 bases. Germline CDR1 and CDR2: SGHKS and YYEKEE (reference sequence). The CDR3 length is 14 residues. The V and J ends lost 2 bases and 4 bases respectively, with 12 bases between them.

The V call is TRBV11-3, the J call TRBJ2-2; 7 nucleotides agree with TRBD2. Germline assignment: CDR1 SGHNT and CDR2 YENEEA. This CDR3 is 14 amino acids long. With 3 bases clipped from V and 5 bases from J, the junction kept 3 bases outside the gene matches. The CDR3 bases are TGTGCCAGCAGCTTTGCGGGGGTAACCGGGGAGCTGTTTTTT. Residues: CASSFAGVTGELFF.

CDR3 sequence (DNA): TGTGCCAGCAGTTTTGTCCAGCGGGGGTCCACCGGGGAGCTGTTTTTT. Translating it yields CASSFVQRGSTGELFF. This chain joins TRBV28 and TRBJ2-2; 8 positions match TRBD2. V was clipped by 3 bases and J by 4 bases; unmatched bases: 7. Germline V gene lookup returns CDR1 MDHEN and CDR2 SYDVKM. The CDR3 sequence is 16 residues long.

This sequence joins TRBV14 and TRBJ1-6; no clear D gene. Trimming cost V 5 bases and J 10 bases, with 12 bases left between them. The CDR3 totals 13 residues. Germline loops: CDR1 SGHDN, CDR2 FVKESK. In DNA form, the CDR3 reads TGTGCCAGCAGCTCCGAGCCGGGGTCACCCCTCCACTTT. Residues: CASSSEPGSPLHF.

V and J are TRBV3-1 (or the pseudogene TRBV3-2) and TRBJ1-3; D remains unclear. Trimming took 4 bases from V and 2 from J, leaving 9 bases between them. The CDR3 contains 14 residues. Looked up from germline, CDR1 is LGHDT and CDR2 is YNNKEL (reference sequence). The CDR3 spells CASSPGAAGNTIYF. DNA for the CDR3: TGTGCCAGCAGCCCTGGAGCGGCTGGAAACACCATATATTTT.

The CDR3 nucleotides are TGTGCCAGCAGTTTGGGGGACAGACCATACTATGGCTACACCTTC. Its translation is CASSLGDRPYYGYTF. V gene TRBV28 combines with J gene TRBJ1-2, with 7 positions matching TRBD1. The V and J ends lost 3 bases and 3 bases, in that order; junction bases with no gene match: 7. This CDR3 has 15 amino acids. Germline CDR1 MDHEN, CDR2 SYDVKM.

This chain connects TRBV28 to TRBJ1-1; D not resolved. CDR3 size: 12 residues. Germline V gene sequence: CDR1 MDHEN, CDR2 SYDVKM. The V gene lost 5 bases and the J gene lost 4 bases, with 8 bases spanning the gap. The CDR3 protein is CASSVVSTEAFF. In DNA form, the CDR3 reads TGTGCCAGCAGTGTGGTCAGCACTGAAGCTTTCTTT.

The V and J genes are TRBV7-9 and TRBJ2-7; the match to TRBD2 covers 13 bases. This CDR3 comprises 18 residues. Germline values: CDR1 SEHNR, CDR2 FQNEAQ (reference sequence). J was trimmed by 4 bases and V by 5 bases; bases with no gene match: 14. CDR3: CASSNASPGLAGSYEQYF. The CDR3 DNA follows: TGTGCCAGCAGCAATGCAAGTCCGGGACTAGCGGGGTCGTACGAGCAGTACTTC.

The table lists this clone with a few counts. The genes are TRBV6-1 and TRBJ1-3; D gene uncertain. This CDR3 contains 12 residues. Trimming removed 3 bases at V and 2 bases at J, with 2 bases between. CDR1 is MNHNS and CDR2 is SASEGT in the germline V gene. This chain's CDR3 is CASSDTGNTIYF. As DNA, the CDR3 is TGTGCCAGCAGTGATACTGGAAACACCATATATTTT.

This chain uses TRBV6-5 with TRBJ1-2, with D maybe TRBD1 (6 bases). This CDR3 is 15 amino acids long. Looked up from germline, CDR1 is MNHEY and CDR2 is SVGAGI. V lost 8 bases to trimming and J lost 10 bases, with 26 bases between them. CDR3 DNA sequence: TGTGCCAGCGAGCCACCCGGGACAAAGTTTTTCGCCTACACCTTC. It translates to CASEPPGTKFFAYTF.

This chain uses TRBV24-1 with TRBJ1-1; 8 bases are a match to TRBD1. V gave up 4 bases and J gave up 0 bases; unmatched junction bases: 3. CDR1 and CDR2 (germline): KGHDR, SFDVKD. CDR3 size: 15 residues. The DNA for the CDR3 is TGTGCCACCAGTGAATCGGGACAGGTGAACACTGAAGCTTTCTTT. Its translation is CATSESGQVNTEAFF.